The 9 T cell receptor beta chains below were found in one sample sequenced in a study of cytomegalovirus exposure and HLA in healthy donors. PCR used 60 Vbeta primers and 13 Jbeta primers. Some clones are missing from TCRdb's copy, which holds only in-frame ones; the method was immunoSEQ multiplex PCR. The table lists 150,000 or so clones, roughly 74% of them singletons. Sequenced input: PBMCs. The receptors shown here come from a man aged 18 to 29 in good health and CMV-seronegative.

V and J are TRBV2 and TRBJ1-4; 8 bases align to TRBD1. Trimming took 5 bases from V and 5 from J; bases not matched to a gene: 7. Germline V gene data show CDR1 as SNHLY and CDR2 as FYNNEI. There are 15 residues in the CDR3. The CDR3 loop is CASSSSGTGNEKLFF. Written as DNA, the CDR3 is TGTGCCAGCAGTTCATCCGGGACAGGAAATGAAAAACTGTTTTTT.

This clone was picked up one time. The chain combines TRBV4-2 with TRBJ1-5; maybe TRBD1 (6 bases). With 1 base removed from V and 4 bases from J, the gap between germline ends came to 14 bases. CDR3 length equals 16 residues. Germline-derived CDR1 and CDR2 are LGHNA and YNFKEQ. The CDR3 loop reads CASSQGLLTGNQPQHF. The CDR3 DNA reads TGTGCCAGCAGCCAAGGGTTGCTGACAGGAAATCAGCCCCAGCATTTT.

The rearrangement joins TRBV5-6 to TRBJ2-1, with D perhaps TRBD1 (6 bases). Germline CDR1 SGHDT, CDR2 YYEEEE. CDR3 length: 15 amino acids. The germline V and J ends were trimmed by 4 bases and 6 bases, with 17 bases remaining between them. This chain's CDR3 is CASSPQQGPSNEQFF. The CDR3 DNA sequence: TGTGCCAGCAGCCCCCAACAGGGTCCTTCCAATGAGCAGTTCTTC. Looking up the rest from reference TRBV5-6 and TRBJ2-1 gives the full variable domain: DAGVTQSPTHLIKTRGQQVTLRCSPKSGHDTVSWYQQALGQGPQFIFQYYEEEERQRGNFPDRFSGHQFPNYSSELNVNALLLGDSALYLCASSPQQGPSNEQFFGPGTRLTVL.

J is TRBJ1-5 and V is TRBV4-1; the D is unclear. The CDR3 runs to 15 residues. The germline CDR1 and CDR2 sequences are MGHRA and YSYEKL. V lost 1 base, J lost 0 bases, and 7 bases lay in between. For the CDR3, the DNA is TGCGCCAGCAGCCAAGGCCAGTTTAGCAATCAGCCCCAGCATTTT. It encodes CASSQGQFSNQPQHF.

The chain recombines TRBV6-6 with TRBJ2-7, with D unclear. V lost 0 bases and J 6 bases, leaving 9 bases between the germline ends. The CDR3 loop spans 13 amino acids. In germline, CDR1 is MNHNY, CDR2 SVGAGI (reference sequence). The CDR3 protein is CASSYSPESEQYV. CDR3 nucleotide sequence: TGTGCCAGCAGTTACTCTCCGGAGAGCGAGCAGTACGTC.

Remarks on this clone: One junction end disagrees with the germline gene, perhaps due to a read error. CDR3 in DNA: TGTGCCAGCAGGGGCAGGGGGCGCTTGGGGGATGGCTACATCTTC. Its translation is CASRGRGRLGDGYIF. V is TRBV5-4 and J is TRBJ1-2; 8 nucleotides agree with TRBD1. The length of the CDR3 is 15 residues. Germline V gene data show CDR1 as SGHNT and CDR2 as YYREEE (reference sequence).

The chain joins TRBV11-3 to TRBJ2-1; 10 bases line up with TRBD2. Germline CDR1 and CDR2: SGHNT and YENEEA. The CDR3 spans 15 residues. J was trimmed by 5 bases and V by 1 base; bases with no gene match: 2. The CDR3 DNA reads as TGTGCCAGCAGCTTAGCTAGCGGGGGTAACAATGAGCAGTTCTTC. Amino acids: CASSLASGGNNEQFF.

The rearrangement uses TRBV7-2 and TRBJ1-3, with D hard to call. The CDR3 contains 16 residues. The germline V gene has CDR1 SGHTA and CDR2 FQGNSA. Deletions cut 1 base from V and 9 bases from J, with 19 bases between. As DNA, the CDR3 is TGTGCCAGCAGCTTAGAAAGGAACGACGGCGGTGGCACCATATATTTT. Its translation: CASSLERNDGGGTIYF.

V gene TRBV5-4 combines with J gene TRBJ2-3; TRBD2 aligns across 8 bases. The ends lost 0 bases at V and 0 bases at J; junction bases unmatched: 15. This CDR3 is built from 20 residues. Looked up from germline, CDR1 is SGHNT and CDR2 is YYREEE (reference sequence). The CDR3, as DNA: TGTGCCAGCAGCTTGGGCGGAAGGAGCGGGGGCCTTGGAAGCACAGATACGCAGTATTTT. Translated: CASSLGGRSGGLGSTDTQYF.